The clone carrying this T cell receptor (beta chain) occurred many times. The antigen remains unidentified. The TCR beta libraries were generated through quantitative 5'-RACE incorporating molecular barcodes. In TCRdb, the 5' RACE reads were re-called with MiXCR into one record per CDR3 protein. The data contain fewer than 500,000 distinct CDR3 sequences, around 26% of them singletons. The data are from a study of CD8 T cells in ankylosing spondylitis. This CDR3 spans 17 amino acids. Germline lookup yields CDR1 LGHNA and CDR2 YNFKEQ. V was pared by 1 base and J by 1 base, with 13 bases between. Study conclusions and caveats: Previous work reported some of these motif variants in the synovial fluid and blood of reactive arthritis. Clones tied to disease were said to be significantly enriched in matched ankylosing spondylitis synovial fluid. Seemingly distinctive of ankylosing spondylitis blood was a TCR beta motif formed by eight highly homologous variants. Clones linked with disease were CD8+ and fairly uncommon in the peripheral blood.

This TCR was recovered from a male donor with ankylosing spondylitis. The source material was blood, either unsorted or a sorted T cell fraction (not recorded which). V and J are TRBV4-2 and TRBJ2-2; maybe TRBD1 (5 bases). CDR3 nucleotides: TGTGCCAGCAGCCAAGGAAAAGACAGTAAGAACACCGGGGAGCTGTTTTTT. It translates to CASSQGKDSKNTGELFF.